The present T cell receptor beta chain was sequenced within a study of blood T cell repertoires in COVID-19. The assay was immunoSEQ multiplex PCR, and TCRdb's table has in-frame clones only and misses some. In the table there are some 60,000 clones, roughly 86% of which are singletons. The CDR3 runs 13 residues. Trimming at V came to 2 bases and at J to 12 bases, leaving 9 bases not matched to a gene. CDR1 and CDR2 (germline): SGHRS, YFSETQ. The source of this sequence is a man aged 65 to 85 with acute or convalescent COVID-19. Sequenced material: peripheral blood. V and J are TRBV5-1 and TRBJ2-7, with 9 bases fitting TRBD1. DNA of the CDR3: TGCGCCAGCAGCTTAGACACAGGGGGCGGTATGTACTTC. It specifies CASSLDTGGGMYF.